The 10 T cell receptor beta chains below were found in one sample sequenced in a study of T cell responses to AZD1222 COVID-19 vaccine. Sequencing was performed with immunoSEQ multiplex PCR; in TCRdb, only in-frame clones are kept and a portion is missing. The sample includes 130,000 or so clones, around 84% seen only once; the top ten take about 27%. The source material was peripheral blood, sampled 28 days after the second AZD1222 dose. Receptors were obtained from an adult who received the AZD1222 COVID-19 vaccine.

The CDR3 nucleotides are TGCAGTGGAGCGGCCCAAGAGACCCAGTACTTC. Translated, it gives CSGAAQETQYF. The chain links TRBV20-1 to TRBJ2-5; D perhaps matches TRBD2 (5 bases). Per germline, CDR1 DFQATT and CDR2 SNEGSKA (reference sequence). V shed 7 bases and J shed 1 base, with 7 bases lying between them. The CDR3 sequence is 11 residues long.

The V and J genes are TRBV25-1 and TRBJ1-1; unclear D gene. The ends were cut back, 2 bases at V and 2 bases at J, with 9 bases in the middle. There are 14 residues in the CDR3. CDR1 and CDR2 (germline): MGHDK, SYGVNS. The CDR3 sequence: CASSEVGVNTEAFF. For the CDR3, the DNA is TGTGCCAGCAGTGAAGTCGGGGTAAACACTGAAGCTTTCTTT.

V usage is TRBV18 and J usage is TRBJ1-5; the match to TRBD1 covers 7 bases. CDR3 size: 16 residues. The germline CDR1 and CDR2 sequences are KGHSH and LQKENI. J was trimmed by 7 bases and V by 2 bases; bases with no gene match: 11. CDR3 amino acids: CASSPGAGGKNQPQHF. CDR3 in DNA: TGTGCCAGCTCACCAGGGGCAGGGGGGAAAAACCAGCCCCAGCATTTT.

This chain links TRBV3-1 (or the pseudogene TRBV3-2) with TRBJ2-5; D uncertain. The CDR3 consists of 12 residues. Germline V gene data show CDR1 as LGHDT and CDR2 as YNNKEL (reference sequence). Deletions cut 0 bases from V and 6 bases from J, with 5 bases between. The CDR3 here is CASSQDGKTQYF. In nucleotides, the CDR3 is TGTGCCAGCAGCCAAGATGGGAAGACCCAGTACTTC.

The genes are TRBV29-1 and TRBJ2-3; TRBD1 is a possible D gene (5 bases). Germline V gene data show CDR1 as SQVTM and CDR2 as ANQGSEA. V was pared by 8 bases and J by 0 bases, with 12 bases between. The CDR3 spans 13 residues. The CDR3, as DNA: TGCAGCTCCTCGACAGACAGCACAGATACGCAGTATTTT. This gives the protein CSSSTDSTDTQYF.

This CDR3 is CASSRQYSYEQYF. The CDR3, as DNA: TGTGCCAGCAGTAGACAGTACTCCTACGAGCAGTACTTC. The J gene is TRBJ2-7, the V gene TRBV6-6, with a tentative D call TRBD1 (5 bases). This CDR3 spans 13 amino acids. V was clipped by 5 bases and J by 0 bases, with 8 bases between them. Germline lookup yields CDR1 MNHNY and CDR2 SVGAGI (reference sequence).

J is TRBJ1-3 and V is TRBV28; D perhaps matches TRBD1 (6 bases). CDR3 length: 14 amino acids. Trimming stripped 6 bases from V and 4 bases from J, with 13 bases between. Germline V CDR1 and CDR2: MDHEN, SYDVKM. The CDR3 nucleotides are TGTGCCAGCAGCCCCCCAGGGGAGGGAAACACCATATATTTT. Translation: CASSPPGEGNTIYF.

The V gene is TRBV7-6, the J gene TRBJ1-2; D is unresolved. The CDR3 length is 13 residues. Germline-derived CDR1 and CDR2 are SGHVS and FNYEAQ. The V gene lost 2 bases and the J gene lost 6 bases, with 10 bases spanning the gap. CDR3 in amino acids: CASSLQKGDGYTF. The CDR3 nucleotides are TGTGCCAGCAGCTTACAAAAGGGTGATGGCTACACCTTC.

This chain links TRBV11-2 with TRBJ1-2, with 7 bases lining up with TRBD1. The CDR3 totals 15 residues. Germline-derived CDR1 and CDR2 are SGHAT and FQNNGV. V lost 0 bases to trimming and J lost 4 bases; unmatched junction nucleotides: 5. CDR3: CASSLDEQGRYGYTF. The CDR3, as DNA: TGTGCCAGCAGCTTAGATGAACAGGGGCGCTATGGCTACACCTTC. Based on the CDR3 plus reference TRBV11-2 and TRBJ1-2, the full variable domain is EAGVAQSPRYKIIEKRQSVAFWCNPISGHATLYWYQQILGQGPKLLIQFQNNGVVDDSQLPKDRFSAERLKGVDSTLKIQPAKLEDSAVYLCASSLDEQGRYGYTFGSGTRLTVV.

The genes are TRBV7-9 and TRBJ2-7; weak D call: TRBD1 (6 bases). V lost 5 bases and J lost 4, with 15 bases in between. CDR1 and CDR2 (germline): SEHNR, FQNEAQ (reference sequence). The CDR3 is 14 amino acids. For the CDR3, the DNA is TGTGCCAGCAGCAAACAGGGAGTGGCTTACGAGCAGTACTTC. Its translation: CASSKQGVAYEQYF.